Shown below are 5 T cell receptor beta chains from a single sample sequenced in a study of STAT5B mutations in CD4+ large granular lymphocyte leukemia. Generated by immunoSEQ multiplex PCR, the TCRdb table keeps only in-frame clones and is missing some. The sample carries over 25,000 clones, approximately 79% recorded once. The specimen was CD4+ T cells from blood buffy coats. The receptors shown here come from a human donor in good health.

The chain uses TRBV7-9 and TRBJ2-7, with D possibly TRBD2 on 6 matching bases. V was trimmed by 2 bases and J by 7 bases, leaving 15 bases between them. Germline V CDR1 and CDR2: SEHNR, FQNEAQ (reference sequence). The length of the CDR3 is 14 residues. The CDR3 DNA follows: TGTGCCAGCAGCTTAATCGCGGGGTCGGGAGAGCAGTACTTC. Its translation is CASSLIAGSGEQYF.

The genes are TRBV20-1 and TRBJ1-1; D unresolved. V was shortened by 5 bases and J by 1 base, with 5 bases between the two germline ends. The germline gives CDR1 DFQATT, CDR2 SNEGSKA (reference sequence). This CDR3 spans 11 amino acids. This CDR3 is CSAVRNTEAFF. The CDR3, as DNA: TGCAGTGCTGTAAGGAACACTGAAGCTTTCTTT.

V usage is TRBV11-1 and J usage is TRBJ2-1; 13 nucleotides line up with TRBD2. Germline assignment: CDR1 SGHAT and CDR2 FQDESV (reference sequence). The CDR3 loop spans 18 amino acids. With V trimmed by 6 bases and J by 0 bases, 8 bases remained unmatched. In DNA, the CDR3 is TGTGCCAGCAGACCCGGACTAGCGGGGGCTTCCTCCTACAATGAGCAGTTCTTC. Translating it yields CASRPGLAGASSYNEQFF.

The rearrangement links TRBV15 to TRBJ1-5; 7 nucleotides line up with TRBD1. Germline CDR1 is LNHNV and CDR2 is YYDKDF (reference sequence). V was clipped by 0 bases and J by 3 bases; unmatched bases: 11. The CDR3 is 18 amino acids. CDR3 protein: CATSRDLVGDRPNQPQHF. CDR3 coding DNA: TGTGCCACCAGCAGAGACTTGGTCGGGGACAGACCCAATCAGCCCCAGCATTTT.

The genes are TRBV20-1 and TRBJ2-4; 7 nucleotides agree with TRBD1. Germline values: CDR1 DFQATT, CDR2 SNEGSKA (reference sequence). Trimming removed 6 bases from V and 5 bases from J; junction bases left unmatched: 1. The CDR3 runs to 11 residues. CDR3 nucleotide sequence: TGCAGTGCGGGGACAGAAAACATTCAGTACTTC. Protein: CSAGTENIQYF.